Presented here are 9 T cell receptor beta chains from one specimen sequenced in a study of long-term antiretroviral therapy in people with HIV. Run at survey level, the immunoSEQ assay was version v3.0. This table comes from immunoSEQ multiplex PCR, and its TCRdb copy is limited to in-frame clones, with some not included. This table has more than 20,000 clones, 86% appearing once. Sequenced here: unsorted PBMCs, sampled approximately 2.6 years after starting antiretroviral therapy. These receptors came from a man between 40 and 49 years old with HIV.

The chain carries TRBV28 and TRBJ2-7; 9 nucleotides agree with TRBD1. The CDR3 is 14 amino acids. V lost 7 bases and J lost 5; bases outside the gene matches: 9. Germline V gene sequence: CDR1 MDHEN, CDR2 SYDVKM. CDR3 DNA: TGTGCCAGCACCTCCCCGGGACAGGGAAACGAGCAGTACTTC. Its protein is CASTSPGQGNEQYF.

CDR3 sequence (DNA): TGCGCCAGCAGCCGAGCCGGGACAGTGAACACTGAAGCTTTCTTT. It is translated as CASSRAGTVNTEAFF. The chain carries TRBV4-3 and TRBJ1-1; the match to TRBD1 covers 7 bases. V lost 4 bases to trimming and J lost 0 bases; unmatched junction nucleotides: 5. Germline CDR1 and CDR2: LGHNA and YSLEER. This CDR3 contains 15 residues.

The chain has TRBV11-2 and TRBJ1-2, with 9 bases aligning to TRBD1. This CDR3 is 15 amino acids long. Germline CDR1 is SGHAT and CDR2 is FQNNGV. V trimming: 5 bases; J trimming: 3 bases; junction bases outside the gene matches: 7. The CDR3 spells CASSPETGGYYGYTF. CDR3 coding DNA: TGTGCCAGCAGCCCGGAGACAGGGGGGTACTATGGCTACACCTTC.

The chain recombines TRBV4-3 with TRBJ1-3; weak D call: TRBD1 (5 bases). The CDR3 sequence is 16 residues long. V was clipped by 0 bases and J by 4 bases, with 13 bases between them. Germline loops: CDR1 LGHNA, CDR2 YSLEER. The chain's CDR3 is CASSQEARASGNTIYF. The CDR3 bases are TGCGCCAGCAGCCAAGAGGCCAGGGCGTCAGGAAACACCATATATTTT.

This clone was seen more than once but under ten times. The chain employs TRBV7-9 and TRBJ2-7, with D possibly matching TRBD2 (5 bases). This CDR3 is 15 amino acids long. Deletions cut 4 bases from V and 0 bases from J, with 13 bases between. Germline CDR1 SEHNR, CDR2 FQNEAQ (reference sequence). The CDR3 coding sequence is TGTGCCAGCAGCTCCCGGACGGGAATCTCCTACGAGCAGTACTTC. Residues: CASSSRTGISYEQYF.

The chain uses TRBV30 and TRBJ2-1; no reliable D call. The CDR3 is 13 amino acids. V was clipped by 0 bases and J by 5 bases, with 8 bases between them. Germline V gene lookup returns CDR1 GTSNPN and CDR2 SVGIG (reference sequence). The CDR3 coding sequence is TGTGCCTGGAGTGTAACCAGAAACAATGAGCAGTTCTTC. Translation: CAWSVTRNNEQFF.

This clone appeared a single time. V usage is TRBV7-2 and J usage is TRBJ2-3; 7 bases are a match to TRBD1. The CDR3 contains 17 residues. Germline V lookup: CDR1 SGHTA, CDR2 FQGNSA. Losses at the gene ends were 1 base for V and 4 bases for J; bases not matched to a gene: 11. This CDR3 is CASSLVQTGARADTQYF. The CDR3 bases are TGTGCCAGCAGCTTAGTCCAAACAGGGGCCAGGGCAGATACGCAGTATTTT.

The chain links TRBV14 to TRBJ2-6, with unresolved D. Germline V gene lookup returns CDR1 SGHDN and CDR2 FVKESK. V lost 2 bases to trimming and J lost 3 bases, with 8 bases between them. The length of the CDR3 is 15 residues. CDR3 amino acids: CASSQRRFGANVLTF. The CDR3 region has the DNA TGTGCCAGCAGCCAAAGAAGGTTTGGGGCCAACGTCCTGACTTTC.

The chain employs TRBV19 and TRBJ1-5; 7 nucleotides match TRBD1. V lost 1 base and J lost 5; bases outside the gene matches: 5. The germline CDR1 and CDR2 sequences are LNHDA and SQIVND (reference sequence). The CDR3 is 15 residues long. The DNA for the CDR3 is TGTGCCAGTAGTATAGGTGGGCAGGGGGATCAGCCCCAGCATTTT. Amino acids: CASSIGGQGDQPQHF.